This record concerns one TCR beta chain sequence. V dropped 5 bases and J dropped 8 bases, with 12 bases sitting between them. CDR1 is LGHDT and CDR2 is YNNKEL in the germline V gene (reference sequence). This CDR3 has 13 residues. This entry belongs to a study of blood T cell repertoires in COVID-19. Whole-study context: Samples representing acute and convalescent COVID-19 were sourced from the United States, Italy and Spain.

Repertoires were generated with immunoSEQ multiplex PCR, while TCRdb's copy carries only in-frame clones and drops some. The profile shows more than 110,000 clones, approximately 85% of them singletons. The chain is built from TRBV3-1 (or the pseudogene TRBV3-2) and TRBJ1-4, with a possible D match to TRBD1 (5 bases). The sample taken for sequencing was peripheral blood. The receptor comes from a man aged 45-60 years with acute or convalescent COVID-19. The CDR3 loop is CASSDERGEKLFF. The CDR3 region has the DNA TGTGCCAGCAGCGATGAGCGGGGCGAAAAACTGTTTTTT.